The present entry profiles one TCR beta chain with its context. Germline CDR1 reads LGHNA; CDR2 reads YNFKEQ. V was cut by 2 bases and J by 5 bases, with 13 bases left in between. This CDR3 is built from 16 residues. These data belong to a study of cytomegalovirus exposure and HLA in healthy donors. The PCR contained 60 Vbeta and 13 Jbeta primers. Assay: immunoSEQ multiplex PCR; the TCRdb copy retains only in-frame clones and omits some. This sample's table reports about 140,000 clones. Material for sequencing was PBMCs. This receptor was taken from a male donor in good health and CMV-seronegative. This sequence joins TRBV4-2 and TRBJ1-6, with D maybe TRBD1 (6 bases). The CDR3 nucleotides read TGTGCCAGCAGCCAACAGCCGGGACATGATAATTCACCCCTCCACTTT. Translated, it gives CASSQQPGHDNSPLHF.